This T cell receptor beta chain emerged from a study of blood T cell repertoires in COVID-19. Study summary: There were acute and convalescent COVID-19 samples, and they came from the United States, Italy and Spain. In each case, the material was cDNA or gDNA derived from T cells, B-cell-depleted T cells, or PBMCs.

Per the original methods: Nucleated cell counts were estimated from reference gene primer amplification. TCRdb keeps only in-frame clones here, not all; method: immunoSEQ multiplex PCR. Clonal size and the V and J genes are those of that table, whereas D and trimming came from the DNA. Of 150,000 or so clones detected, about four fifths appear once; the ten largest clones hold under 5%. The CDR3 length is 17 residues. Germline lookup yields CDR1 SGHRS and CDR2 YFSETQ. With V trimmed by 1 base and J by 4 bases, 12 bases remained unmatched. The chain recombines TRBV5-1 with TRBJ2-3; 7 bases line up with TRBD2. Input material: peripheral blood. The sequence came from a woman in her sixties with acute or convalescent COVID-19. The CDR3 is CASSLHPAGRVADTQYF. The CDR3 DNA reads TGCGCCAGCAGCTTGCATCCAGCGGGAAGGGTGGCAGATACGCAGTATTTT.